This is a list of T cell receptor beta chains from one sample in a study of blood T cell repertoires in COVID-19. This table comes from immunoSEQ multiplex PCR, and its TCRdb copy is limited to in-frame clones, with some not included. The profile shows about 220,000 clones, around 84% of them singletons. The sequenced sample was peripheral blood. These receptors all come from a human donor in a cohort sampled during active COVID-19. Each CDR3 is given with its conserved first and last residue. Each record gives: clone size, J gene, V gene, D gene, CDR3 DNA, CDR3 protein. The D gene is left open where the match is weak. For some rows the clone size is stated as once, few or many, or as a class when expanded; others skip it.

>few|TRBJ1-1|TRBV6-5|TRBD1
TGTGCCAGCAGTTTTACAGGGGTGGTAGCTTTCTTT
CASSFTGVVAFF
>NA|TRBJ1-5|TRBV4-3|NA
TGCGCCAGCAGCCAAGACAGAGGGAGCAATCAGCCCCAGCATTTT
CASSQDRGSNQPQHF
>NA|TRBJ2-2|TRBV19|NA
TGTGCCAGTAGTACCACAGGGAGAACCGGGGAGCTGTTTTTT
CASSTTGRTGELFF
>NA|TRBJ2-5|TRBV6-5|NA
TGTGCCAGCAGTTACCCCGACACGACGGAGACCCAGTACTTC
CASSYPDTTETQYF
>NA|TRBJ2-3|TRBV18|NA
TGTGCCAGCTCCCCCCCACAGGCCCCAACAGATACGCAGTATTTT
CASSPPQAPTDTQYF
>NA|TRBJ1-1|TRBV25-1|NA
TGTGCCAGCAGTGTCTTACGGGGAGGCACTGAAGCTTTCTTT
CASSVLRGGTEAFF
>NA|TRBJ2-3|TRBV5-1|NA
TGCGCCAGCAGCTTGTCAGGGTTACAGGGATACACAGATACGCAGTATTTT
CASSLSGLQGYTDTQYF
>NA|TRBJ1-2|TRBV6-6|NA
TGTGCCAGCAGTTACAATCGGGCGGGAGGCTACACCTTC
CASSYNRAGGYTF
>NA|TRBJ2-5|TRBV7-9|NA
TGTGCCAGCAGCTTACCCAACCAAGAGACCCAGTACTTC
CASSLPNQETQYF
>NA|TRBJ2-2|TRBV7-2|TRBD1
TGTGCCAGCAGCCTGACAGGGGGCGACACCGGGGAGCTGTTTTTT
CASSLTGGDTGELFF
>NA|TRBJ2-5|TRBV5-1|TRBD2
TGCGCCAGCAGCTTGGCTAGCGGGGAGATAGAGACCCAGTACTTC
CASSLASGEIETQYF
>NA|TRBJ2-3|TRBV27|NA
TGTGCCAGCAGTTCCATTAGGAGCCTAGATACGCAGTATTTT
CASSSIRSLDTQYF
>NA|TRBJ1-5|TRBV3-1/TRBV3-2|NA
TGTGCCAGCAGCCAAGGGTGGGGAGGGAGTAGCAATCAGCCCCAGCATTTT
CASSQGWGGSSNQPQHF
>NA|TRBJ1-2|TRBV3-1/TRBV3-2|NA
TGTGCCAGCAGCCAGGGCCCGAGTAAGATGTACACCTTC
CASSQGPSKMYTF
>NA|TRBJ2-7|TRBV7-9|NA
TGTGCCAGCAGCTTAGTGGGCGGGTTGTCCTACGAGCAGTACTTC
CASSLVGGLSYEQYF
>NA|TRBJ2-3|TRBV6-5|TRBD2
TGTGCCAGCAGTCTGAGCGGGGCCTACACAGATACGCAGTATTTT
CASSLSGAYTDTQYF
>NA|TRBJ1-1|TRBV19|TRBD1
TGTGCCACTCTCGACAGGGGGAACACTGAAGCTTTCTTT
CATLDRGNTEAFF
>NA|TRBJ2-3|TRBV7-2|NA
TGTGCCAGCAGCTCCCCGGCGGTGGATACGCAGTATTTT
CASSSPAVDTQYF
>NA|TRBJ2-5|TRBV28|NA
TGTGCCAGCAGCCCCCCTTTAGAGACCCAGTACTTC
CASSPPLETQYF
>NA|TRBJ2-2|TRBV7-8|NA
TGTGCCAGCAGCCCGTGGAGGGATCGGGATCTGGTGGACGGGGAGCTGTTTTTT
CASSPWRDRDLVDGELFF
>NA|TRBJ1-1|TRBV10-3|TRBD1
TGTGCCATCAGCCTCGGGACAGTAGACACTGAAGCTTTCTTT
CAISLGTVDTEAFF
>NA|TRBJ2-1|TRBV5-1|NA
TGCGCCAGCAGCCCCCGTTCGTCCTACAATGAGCAGTTCTTC
CASSPRSSYNEQFF
>NA|TRBJ2-1|TRBV7-8|TRBD2
TGTGCCAGCAGCGAACGCTCGCGGGCGGGGGGTTACAATGAGCAGTTCTTC
CASSERSRAGGYNEQFF
>NA|TRBJ1-1|TRBV27|NA
TGTGCCAGTGGGAGCCTGGCAATGAACACTGAAGCTTTCTTT
CASGSLAMNTEAFF
>NA|TRBJ2-7|TRBV5-1|NA
TGCGCCAGCAAACGGGAGCCCTACGAGCAGTACTTC
CASKREPYEQYF
>NA|TRBJ2-1|TRBV28|TRBD1
TGTGCCAGCAGCCAAAGCTGGACAGGCCCCAGCTCCTACAATGAGCAGTTCTTC
CASSQSWTGPSSYNEQFF
>NA|TRBJ1-2|TRBV2|NA
TGTGCCAGCAGTGAAGGTGGCCCCCCGAGGGACTATGGCTACACCTTC
CASSEGGPPRDYGYTF
>NA|TRBJ2-5|TRBV19|TRBD2
TGTGCCAGTAGTATAGAGGGCGGGAGTTTGGAAGAGACCCAGTACTTC
CASSIEGGSLEETQYF
>NA|TRBJ2-1|TRBV11-2|NA
TGTGCCAGCAGTCCGAGGTCTTACAATGAGCAGTTCTTC
CASSPRSYNEQFF
>NA|TRBJ1-4|TRBV18|TRBD1
TGTGCCAGCTCACCCATAAGAACCGGGACAGGTGAAAAACTGTTTTTT
CASSPIRTGTGEKLFF
>NA|TRBJ2-4|TRBV6-6|NA
TGTGCCAGCAGTTACAATTTCCGTTATGACATTCAGTACTTC
CASSYNFRYDIQYF
>NA|TRBJ1-1|TRBV28|TRBD1
TGTGCCAGCAGTCTCAGGGGGCAGGGGACTGAAGCTTTCTTT
CASSLRGQGTEAFF
>NA|TRBJ2-1|TRBV19|TRBD2
TGTGCCAGTAGTATAAGCGGGACTAGCGTTTCGCCGAAGTTCTTC
CASSISGTSVSPKFF
>once|TRBJ1-2|TRBV4-2|NA
TGTGCCAGCAGCCAAGATCGGGGGGCGCGAAAGGATGGCTACACCTTC
CASSQDRGARKDGYTF
>NA|TRBJ2-5|TRBV6-6|NA
TGTGCCAGCACTCCGGGCAGGGCGGAGCGCGACCAGTACTTC
CASTPGRAERDQYF
>NA|TRBJ2-7|TRBV28|TRBD1
TGTGCCAGCAGTCCCCCTGGACAGGTCGAGCAGTACTTC
CASSPPGQVEQYF
>once|TRBJ1-6|TRBV28|NA
TGTGCCACAAACAAGGGGTCCCCCTATTCACCCCTCCACTTT
CATNKGSPYSPLHF
>many|TRBJ1-2|TRBV28|TRBD1
TGTGCCAGCAGCCCAGGAGGGGGCCGGAAGGGCTACACCTTC
CASSPGGGRKGYTF
>NA|TRBJ2-1|TRBV19|TRBD2
TGTGCCAGTAGTATAGAAGCGGGAGGGCGCTACAATGAGCAGTTCTTC
CASSIEAGGRYNEQFF
>once|TRBJ2-3|TRBV7-2|NA
TGTGCCCTCGGGGAGGGCGGGGGCCGTATTATAAGCACAGATACGCAGTATTTT
CALGEGGGRIISTDTQYF
>NA|TRBJ2-7|TRBV28|NA
TGTGCCAGCAGTAGGGAGGCAGGGGGTCCCTACGAGCAGTACTTC
CASSREAGGPYEQYF
>NA|TRBJ1-1|TRBV19|TRBD1
TGTGCCAGTGGACAGGGGAACACTGAAGCTTTCTTT
CASGQGNTEAFF
>NA|TRBJ2-1|TRBV9|NA
TGTGCCAGCAGCGTAGCGGATGAGCAGTTCTTC
CASSVADEQFF
>few|TRBJ1-6|TRBV4-3|NA
TGCGCCAGCAGCCAAGAGGGTCCAGGGGTAAATTCACCCCTCCACTTT
CASSQEGPGVNSPLHF
>NA|TRBJ2-2|TRBV6-1|NA
TGTGCCAGCAGTGATGAGGGTACCGGGGAGCTGTTTTTT
CASSDEGTGELFF
>few|TRBJ2-3|TRBV25-1|NA
TGTGCCAGCAGTGAAGAGATAGTCACAGATACGCAGTATTTT
CASSEEIVTDTQYF
>NA|TRBJ1-2|TRBV3-1/TRBV3-2|TRBD1
TGTGCCAGCAGCCAAGATTGGACAGGGACGTATGGCTACACCTTC
CASSQDWTGTYGYTF
>NA|TRBJ2-4|TRBV7-6|TRBD2
TGTGCCAGCAGCTTACGTGGGGGGGGGACCAAAAACATTCAGTACTTC
CASSLRGGGTKNIQYF
>NA|TRBJ2-1|TRBV5-1|TRBD2
TGCGCCAGCAGCTTGGAGCTAGCGGGAGCGCATGAGCAGTTCTTC
CASSLELAGAHEQFF
>few|TRBJ2-1|TRBV11-2|NA
TGTGCCAGCAGCCGCGAGGCGAGCGGGTTACTCTGGTTCTTC
CASSREASGLLWFF
>once|TRBJ2-3|TRBV12-5|TRBD1
TGTGCTAGTGGTTTGGGACAGGGGATAACAGATACGCAGTATTTT
CASGLGQGITDTQYF
>NA|TRBJ2-3|TRBV5-1|TRBD1
TGCGCCAGCAGCTTGCGCGGACAGGGGACAGATACGCAGTATTTT
CASSLRGQGTDTQYF
>once|TRBJ2-1|TRBV24-1|TRBD1
TGTGCCACCAGTGTCGTCGGGACAGGGTACTACAATGAGCAGTTCTTC
CATSVVGTGYYNEQFF
>NA|TRBJ2-1|TRBV5-6|NA
TGTGCCAGCAGCTTGGCCGTTCAGGCCTGGGATGAGCAGTTCTTC
CASSLAVQAWDEQFF
>NA|TRBJ2-7|TRBV14|NA
TGTGCCAGCAGCCAAGGAGCTACGACGGGTTCCTACGAGCAGTACTTC
CASSQGATTGSYEQYF
>NA|TRBJ1-1|TRBV3-1/TRBV3-2|TRBD1
TGTGCCAGCAGCCGGACAGGGCAAACTGAAGCTTTCTTT
CASSRTGQTEAFF
>once|TRBJ1-5|TRBV9|NA
TGTGCCAGCAGCGTAGGGGCAGGGAATCAGCCCCAGCATTTT
CASSVGAGNQPQHF
>NA|TRBJ1-1|TRBV2|TRBD1
TGTGCCAGTCGACAGGGGGCAATCACTGAAGCTTTCTTT
CASRQGAITEAFF
>NA|TRBJ2-1|TRBV4-2|NA
TGTGCCAGCAGCCCCCTGCCCGACAGGAGCTCCTACAATGAGCAGTTCTTC
CASSPLPDRSSYNEQFF
>NA|TRBJ2-1|TRBV6-5|TRBD2
TGTGCCAGCAAACCATCGGGACTAGCAGGAGAGCAGTTCTTC
CASKPSGLAGEQFF